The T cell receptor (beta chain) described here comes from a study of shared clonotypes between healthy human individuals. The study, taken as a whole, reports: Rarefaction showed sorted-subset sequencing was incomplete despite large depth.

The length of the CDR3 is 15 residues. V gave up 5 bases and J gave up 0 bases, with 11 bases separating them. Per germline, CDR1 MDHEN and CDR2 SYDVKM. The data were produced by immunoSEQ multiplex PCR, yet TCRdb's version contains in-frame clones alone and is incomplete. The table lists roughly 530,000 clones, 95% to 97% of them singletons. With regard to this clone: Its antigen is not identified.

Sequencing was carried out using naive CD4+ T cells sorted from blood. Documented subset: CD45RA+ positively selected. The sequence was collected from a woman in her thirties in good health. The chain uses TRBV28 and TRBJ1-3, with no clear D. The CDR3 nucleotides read TGTGCCAGCAGTCCCGGTTCCATCTCTGGAAACACCATATATTTT. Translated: CASSPGSISGNTIYF.